What follows describes a single TCR beta chain. This clonotype occurred many times. Its antigen remains unidentified. No much larger clone exists at a distance of one base, and base qualities are not known. According to the germline V gene, CDR1 reads SGHRS and CDR2 reads YFSETQ. V and J are truncated by 4 bases and 10 bases respectively, leaving an intervening sequence of 15 bases. Inclusive of the bounding cysteine and phenylalanine, the CDR3 is 12 residues long. The retained sequence is limited to the CDR3, 36 bases, with the frame set at the first base. The method was PCR. The sample was run on an Illumina HiSeq 2500. TCR library preparation used molecular barcoding, with unique molecular identifiers applied to normalize quantification of the TCRbeta repertoire. TCRdb trimmed the raw reads at Q25, called clones with MiXCR and kept productive beta chains. A single entry per CDR3 protein holds the most common genes and DNA from its merged rows. In all, the sample holds more than 200,000 distinct CDR3 sequences, and under 30% of those were seen once. 2.6% of the sample belongs to the ten largest clones.

This sample is part of a study of T-cell reconstitution after alpha-beta-depleted transplantation in children (dated by TCRdb to the mid-2010s). About the full investigation: Using TCR repertoire profiling, the study followed T-cell immune reconstitution in a quantitative way in children after TCRalphabeta/CD19-depleted allogeneic hematopoietic cell transplantation. Study-level results and caveats: The frequencies of hyperexpanded clones fell over the following months, and after one year, T-cell counts and TCRbeta diversity were mostly attributed to newly produced T cells. The apparently early recovery of alphabetaT-cell counts about two months after transplant reportedly depended on only several hundred rapidly expanded clones that came from non-depleted graft cells. In some patients, the high TCRbeta diversity seen at day 60 was put down to recipient T cells and intrathymic progenitors that had survived conditioning.

The treatment or condition label on this specimen signifies: allogeneic hematopoietic cell transplantation with graft depleted of TCRalphabeta T cells and CD19 B cells. TCRalphabeta/CD19-depleted allogeneic hematopoietic cell grafts were given to the transplant recipients, all of whom were children. The rearranged segments are TRBV5-1 and TRBJ2-7, with the D gene uncertain. Sequencing used PBMCs, obtained before TCRalphabeta/CD19-depleted stem cell transplant. The receptor comes from a girl under 10 years old with Fanconi anemia, due to receive a stem cell transplant. The CDR3 loop reads CASSIDLTNQYF. The nucleotide sequence is TGCGCCAGCAGCATAGACCTTACGAATCAGTACTTC.